A single sample is the source of the 17 T cell receptor beta chains below, sequenced in a study of Ad26.COV2.S vaccination and SARS-CoV-2 variants. Measured with immunoSEQ multiplex PCR; TCRdb has only the in-frame clones, and not every one. Here the sample spans some 330,000 clones, under 90% being singletons. Treatment specified: roughly 20 received Ad26.COV2.S at low or high dose, single or two shots; about 5 received placebo; per-sample allocation not given. Sampling occurred on day 63 after the first vaccine or placebo injection. Material: peripheral blood, obtained in a trial of Ad26.COV2.S vaccine versus placebo. The receptor set was obtained from a person aged 18-60 years who received the Ad26.COV2.S COVID-19 vaccine or a placebo.

V usage is TRBV10-3 and J usage is TRBJ2-5, with D perhaps matching TRBD2 (5 bases). Germline lookup yields CDR1 ENHRY and CDR2 SYGVKD. The CDR3 sequence is 14 residues long. Trimming left V 2 bases short and J 1 base short, with 8 bases between. The CDR3 DNA follows: TGTGCCATCAGTGAGGGACTTCTCCAAGAGACCCAGTACTTC. Encoded protein: CAISEGLLQETQYF.

The DNA of the CDR3 is TGTGCCAGCAGCTCAGTCGGGCTAGCGGTTACCGATGAGCAGTTCTTC. Its protein is CASSSVGLAVTDEQFF. The V gene is TRBV13, the J gene TRBJ2-1; 7 bases match TRBD2. The trim removed 4 bases at V and 8 bases at J, leaving 14 bases unmatched. The CDR3 loop spans 16 amino acids. Germline assignment: CDR1 PRHDT and CDR2 FYEKMQ (reference sequence).

This chain links TRBV2 with TRBJ2-2, with D possibly TRBD2 on 6 matching bases. Trimming took 8 bases from V and 6 from J, leaving 13 bases between them. Looked up from germline, CDR1 is SNHLY and CDR2 is FYNNEI. This CDR3 has 13 residues. The CDR3 DNA reads TGTGCCAGCGCGAGCGGGCAGCCCGGGGAGCTGTTTTTT. Amino acids: CASASGQPGELFF.

This chain connects TRBV9 to TRBJ1-2; D may be TRBD1 (6 bases). The CDR3 spans 17 residues. Germline V lookup: CDR1 SGDLS, CDR2 YYNGEE. Trimming removed 4 bases at V and 4 bases at J, with 23 bases between. The CDR3 region has the DNA TGTGCCAGCAGCAACCGAATTCCGGGACATTCAGGCTATGGCTACACCTTC. This gives the protein CASSNRIPGHSGYGYTF.

Here the CDR3 DNA reads TGCGCCAGCAGCCTCACAGGGGCGTCTGGGGCCAACGTCCTGACTTTC. It is translated as CASSLTGASGANVLTF. The chain is built from TRBV4-3 and TRBJ2-6; TRBD1 agrees at 7 bases. CDR1 and CDR2 (germline): LGHNA, YSLEER. J lost 1 base, V lost 4 bases, and 4 bases had no gene match. CDR3 size: 16 residues.

V is TRBV7-8 and J is TRBJ2-5; the D gene is possibly TRBD2 (6 bases). With 6 bases removed from V and 5 bases from J, the gap between germline ends came to 25 bases. Per the germline V gene, CDR1 is SGHVS and CDR2 is FQNEAQ. This CDR3 region has 17 residues. CDR3 residues: CASRGDAGPRGWETQYF. CDR3 nucleotide sequence: TGTGCCAGCAGAGGTGACGCGGGGCCCCGCGGGTGGGAGACCCAGTACTTC.

V usage is TRBV18 and J usage is TRBJ2-5, with D perhaps given as TRBD1 or TRBD2 (5 bases each). This CDR3 region has 14 residues. Germline V gives CDR1 KGHSH, CDR2 LQKENI. Between the trimmed V and J ends, which lost 2 bases and 7 bases, there was a span of 14 bases. The CDR3: CASSPGVRDGTQYF. Written as DNA, the CDR3 is TGTGCCAGCTCACCAGGGGTCAGGGACGGGACCCAGTACTTC. The full variable domain, rest sourced from reference TRBV18 and TRBJ2-5, is NAGVMQNPRHLVRRRGQEARLRCSPMKGHSHVYWYRQLPEEGLKFMVYLQKENIIDESGMPKERFSAEFPKEGPSILRIQQVVRGDSAAYFCASSPGVRDGTQYFGPGTRLLVL.

The chain couples TRBV3-1 (or the pseudogene TRBV3-2) to TRBJ1-2; 8 nucleotides align to TRBD1. Germline loops: CDR1 LGHDT, CDR2 YNNKEL (reference sequence). The ends lost 5 bases at V and 6 bases at J; junction bases unmatched: 11. The CDR3 covers 15 residues. The DNA of the CDR3 is TGTGCCAGCAGCTTCCAGGACAGGGAGTTTGATGGCTACACCTTC. Its translation is CASSFQDREFDGYTF.

The chain links TRBV9 to TRBJ1-6; D is undetermined. CDR3 size: 16 residues. Germline CDR1 and CDR2: SGDLS and YYNGEE. Trimming took off 4 bases at V and 0 bases at J, with 11 bases between the two ends. This CDR3 is CASSLTSSSYNSPLHF. In DNA, the CDR3 is TGTGCCAGCAGCCTAACGTCAAGCTCCTATAATTCACCCCTCCACTTT.

The chain links TRBV29-1 to TRBJ1-2; D not resolved. Germline V gene sequence: CDR1 SQVTM, CDR2 ANQGSEA. The V end lost 6 bases, the J end lost 6 bases, and 8 bases lay between the germline ends. The CDR3 is made up of 10 amino acids. This chain's CDR3 is CSVVDHGYTF. The CDR3 region has the DNA TGCAGCGTCGTGGACCATGGCTACACCTTC.

In this sample, this clone turned up a few times. This chain joins TRBV7-2 and TRBJ1-4, with D uncertain. Trimming removed 4 bases at V and 4 bases at J, with 10 bases between. CDR1 and CDR2 from the germline V gene are SGHTA and FQGNSA. The CDR3 extends over 14 amino acids. The CDR3 bases are TGTGCCAGCAGCTCGGTGGGGTTTAATGAAAAACTGTTTTTT. This translates into CASSSVGFNEKLFF.

This rearrangement joins TRBV30 to TRBJ1-1, with a possible D match to TRBD1 (6 bases). The V end lost 2 bases, the J end lost 4 bases, and 11 bases lay between the germline ends. CDR1 GTSNPN and CDR2 SVGIG come from the germline V gene (reference sequence). CDR3 size: 13 residues. The CDR3 DNA is TGTGCCTGGAGTTCGACAGGTCGCACTGAAGCTTTCTTT. Its translation is CAWSSTGRTEAFF. Full variable domain (rest looked up from reference TRBV30 and TRBJ1-1): SQTIHQWPATLVQPVGSPLSLECTVEGTSNPNLYWYRQAAGRGLQLLFYSVGIGQISSEVPQNLSASRPQDRQFILSSKKLLLSDSGFYLCAWSSTGRTEAFFGQGTRLTVV.

The genes are TRBV29-1 and TRBJ2-7; 8 nucleotides align to TRBD1. Germline assignment: CDR1 SQVTM and CDR2 ANQGSEA. CDR3 size: 13 residues. V shed 6 bases and J 2 bases; nucleotides not matched to a gene: 6. CDR3 in DNA: TGCAGCGTACGACAGGGGTCTGCCTACGAGCAGTACTTC. Protein product: CSVRQGSAYEQYF.

Written as DNA, the CDR3 is TGCGCCAGCAGCTTGGCTAGCGCCCAAGGGGCGGTTACGCAGTATTTT. It is translated as CASSLASAQGAVTQYF. The chain employs TRBV5-1 and TRBJ2-3; the D gene is possibly TRBD2 (6 bases). Germline assignment: CDR1 SGHRS and CDR2 YFSETQ. V lost 0 bases, J lost 8 bases, and 19 bases lay in between. This CDR3 has 16 amino acids.

The chain joins TRBV5-8 to TRBJ1-4; a weak D match, TRBD1 (5 bases). V was cut by 0 bases and J by 0 bases, with 6 bases left in between. Germline V gives CDR1 SGHTS, CDR2 YDEGEE. CDR3 length: 15 residues. The CDR3, as DNA: TGTGCCAGCAGCTTGGGACAGACAACTAATGAAAAACTGTTTTTT. This codes for CASSLGQTTNEKLFF.

CDR3 nucleotide sequence: TGTGCCAGCAGCCAAGATAAAGGTAGGGGCACCGGGGAGCTGTTTTTT. This gives the protein CASSQDKGRGTGELFF. The V call is TRBV3-1 (or the pseudogene TRBV3-2), the J call TRBJ2-2; a possible D gene is TRBD1 (5 bases). Between the trimmed V and J ends, which lost 0 bases and 4 bases, there was a span of 12 bases. Germline V lookup: CDR1 LGHDT, CDR2 YNNKEL (reference sequence). The CDR3 is 16 residues long.

This sequence joins TRBV7-2 and TRBJ1-5; 8 positions agree with TRBD1. V was pared by 6 bases and J by 6 bases, with 10 bases of the junction left unmatched. Germline V lookup: CDR1 SGHTA, CDR2 FQGNSA. The CDR3 consists of 15 residues. CDR3 nucleotide sequence: TGTGCCAGCAGGAATTTGGGACAGGAGGGTCAGCCCCAGCATTTT. Amino acids: CASRNLGQEGQPQHF.